The 10 T cell receptor beta chains in this list originate from one sample, sequenced in a study of CD8 T cells in Susac syndrome. Reverse transcription used roughly 0.5 to 1 ug RNA and random hexamers. TCRdb re-called the immunoSEQ multiplex PCR reads through MiXCR, storing one row per CDR3 protein. The sample yields about 130,000 distinct CDR3 sequences, under 95% seen once. Sequenced sample: CD8+ T cells from PBMCs. The receptors derive from a human donor with multiple sclerosis.

The chain uses TRBV28 and TRBJ1-2; D unclear. Trimming stripped 2 bases from V and 8 bases from J, with 9 bases between. The germline gives CDR1 MDHEN, CDR2 SYDVKM. CDR3 length equals 12 residues. CDR3 in amino acids: CASSLGEGGYTF. The CDR3 DNA follows: TGTGCCAGCAGTTTAGGGGAGGGCGGCTACACCTTC.

J is TRBJ2-5 and V is TRBV7-9; TRBD2 matches 10 bases. The germline gives CDR1 SEHNR, CDR2 FQNEAQ (reference sequence). This CDR3 has 15 residues. V lost 1 base and J lost 3; bases outside the gene matches: 2. CDR3 region: CASSLVTSGKETQYF. CDR3 sequence (DNA): TGTGCCAGCAGCTTAGTTACTAGCGGGAAAGAGACCCAGTACTTC.

The table lists this clonotype with a count of one. The V and J genes are TRBV4-1 and TRBJ2-5; TRBD2 agrees at 10 bases. V shed 1 base, J shed 7 bases, and the junction held 6 bases outside the gene matches. The CDR3 covers 15 residues. The V gene's germline CDR1 is MGHRA and CDR2 YSYEKL. The CDR3 sequence: CASSQASGSLVTQYF. Here the CDR3 DNA reads TGCGCCAGCAGCCAAGCTAGCGGGAGTTTGGTGACCCAGTACTTC.

The chain couples TRBV19 to TRBJ2-1, with D possibly TRBD2 on 6 matching bases. Germline V gene lookup returns CDR1 LNHDA and CDR2 SQIVND (reference sequence). The CDR3 has 11 amino acids. V shed 4 bases and J shed 10 bases, with 8 bases lying between them. The CDR3 spells CASSTDYEQFF. Written as DNA, the CDR3 is TGTGCCAGTAGTACGGACTACGAGCAGTTCTTC.

The genes are TRBV5-1 and TRBJ2-7, with 13 nucleotides matching TRBD2. The V gene end was trimmed by 4 bases and the J gene end by 2 bases; junction bases not matched to a gene: 3. The CDR3 extends over 15 amino acids. The germline V gene encodes CDR1 SGHRS and CDR2 YFSETQ. Written as DNA, the CDR3 is TGCGCCAGCAGCGGGGGACTAGCGGGAACCTACGAGCAGTACTTC. This encodes CASSGGLAGTYEQYF.

This chain uses TRBV7-6 with TRBJ2-7; D not certain. The CDR3 runs to 12 residues. The germline CDR1 and CDR2 sequences are SGHVS and FNYEAQ. Trimming stripped 2 bases from V and 6 bases from J, with 8 bases between. The CDR3 nucleotides read TGTGCCAGCAGCTTAAAAGAGTCCGAGCAGTACTTC. This gives the protein CASSLKESEQYF.

This clonotype was found once. V usage is TRBV27 and J usage is TRBJ2-5, with D possibly being TRBD1 or TRBD2 (5 bases each). There are 15 residues in the CDR3. Germline V lookup: CDR1 MNHEY, CDR2 SMNVEV (reference sequence). Trimming cost V 0 bases and J 1 base, with 9 bases left between them. CDR3 protein: CASSLSTGTQETQYF. The CDR3 coding sequence is TGTGCCAGCAGTTTATCGACGGGGACCCAAGAGACCCAGTACTTC.

The V gene is TRBV7-7, the J gene TRBJ2-2; D tentatively fits TRBD1 or TRBD2 (5 bases each). The CDR3 runs 16 residues. CDR1 is SSHAT and CDR2 is FNYEAQ in the germline V gene (reference sequence). V gave up 2 bases and J gave up 5 bases, with 15 bases separating them. In nucleotides, the CDR3 is TGTGCCAGCAGCTTAACGGCAGGGAGTTATACCGGGGAGCTGTTTTTT. Residues: CASSLTAGSYTGELFF.

The chain's CDR3 is CASSTNIGLAGSYEQYF. The DNA for the CDR3 is TGTGCCAGTAGTACAAACATCGGACTAGCGGGATCCTACGAGCAGTACTTC. V is TRBV19 and J is TRBJ2-7, with 12 bases fitting TRBD2. The CDR3 sequence is 17 residues long. Germline V gene lookup returns CDR1 LNHDA and CDR2 SQIVND (reference sequence). V shed 4 bases, J shed 1 base, and the junction held 8 bases outside the gene matches. The full variable domain, completed using reference TRBV19 and TRBJ2-7, is DGGITQSPKYLFRKEGQNVTLSCEQNLNHDAMYWYRQDPGQGLRLIYYSQIVNDFQKGDIAEGYSVSREKKESFPLTVTSAQKNPTAFYLCASSTNIGLAGSYEQYFGPGTRLTVT.

This clonotype was seen just once. The chain uses TRBV7-9 and TRBJ2-7; 7 bases agree with TRBD1. V lost 4 bases, J lost 2 bases, and 5 bases stayed unmatched. The CDR3 consists of 14 residues. Germline CDR1 and CDR2: SEHNR and FQNEAQ (reference sequence). The DNA for the CDR3 is TGTGCCAGCAGCTACGGGACAGCCACCTACGAGCAGTACTTC. Amino acids: CASSYGTATYEQYF.